The clone carrying this TCR beta chain was counted a single time. Its antigen is still unknown. Method: immunoSEQ multiplex PCR; TCRdb's copy keeps in-frame clones and lacks some. The sample includes about 14,000 clones, about four fifths of them seen just once. This sample is drawn from a study of chemoradiotherapy in HPV16-positive cancers. Notes on the study in general: The functional HPV-specific definition rests on just a couple of HPV16-positive patients. During treatment, candidate HPV-specific clones and E7-related motifs expanded in tumor.

Per the germline V gene, CDR1 is MNHEY and CDR2 is SMNVEV (reference sequence). Trimming left V 6 bases short and J 6 bases short, with 14 bases between. The CDR3 spans 13 residues. The TCR originated in a human donor with HPV-associated anogenital cancer. The V gene is TRBV27, the J gene TRBJ1-1; D is perhaps TRBD1 (5 bases). The biological material was taken from a patient who underwent chemoradiotherapy. Here the CDR3 DNA reads TGTGCCAGCAGATCCCTATCGACAGCTGAAGCTTTCTTT. Amino acid sequence: CASRSLSTAEAFF.